The 3 T cell receptor beta chains presented below share a single source sample, sequenced in a study of blood T cell repertoires in COVID-19. Some clones are missing from TCRdb's copy, which holds only in-frame ones; the method was immunoSEQ multiplex PCR. The data contain roughly 100,000 clones, roughly 90% of them singletons. What was sequenced was peripheral blood. These receptors were taken from a woman aged 80 or over in a cohort sampled during active COVID-19.

The chain couples TRBV29-1 to TRBJ2-1; 14 bases fit TRBD2. The length of the CDR3 is 17 residues. V gave up 7 bases and J gave up 2 bases; unmatched junction bases: 10. Germline V gene lookup returns CDR1 SQVTM and CDR2 ANQGSEA. Here the CDR3 reads CSARTSGGKLTYNEQFF. The DNA for the CDR3 is TGCAGCGCCAGGACTAGCGGGGGGAAATTAACCTACAATGAGCAGTTCTTC.

The chain combines TRBV19 with TRBJ1-1; 9 bases are shared with TRBD1. Trimming at V came to 8 bases and at J to 5 bases, leaving 6 bases not matched to a gene. The CDR3 has 13 residues. Germline values: CDR1 LNHDA, CDR2 SQIVND (reference sequence). CDR3 loop: CASRDREGTEAFF. The CDR3 coding sequence is TGTGCCAGTCGGGACAGGGAGGGGACTGAAGCTTTCTTT.

The chain couples TRBV5-1 to TRBJ1-1; D is uncertain. The V end lost 4 bases, the J end lost 7 bases, and 17 bases lay between the germline ends. In germline, CDR1 is SGHRS, CDR2 YFSETQ. This CDR3 has 14 amino acids. CDR3 loop: CASSPGSGEGEAFF. Written as DNA, the CDR3 is TGCGCCAGCAGCCCGGGCAGCGGGGAAGGTGAAGCTTTCTTT.